The 30 T cell receptor beta chains below all came from one sample that was sequenced in a study of tumor T cells in aggressive B-cell lymphoma. Measured with immunoSEQ multiplex PCR; TCRdb has only the in-frame clones, and not every one. The table has about 2,900 clones, 87% seen once. The specimen sequenced was tumor tissue. The receptor set was obtained from an adult with diffuse large B cell lymphoma.

This chain connects TRBV19 to TRBJ1-2, with D unresolved. The CDR3 runs 12 residues. Germline assignment: CDR1 LNHDA and CDR2 SQIVND (reference sequence). The V end lost 7 bases, the J end lost 6 bases, and 12 bases lay between the germline ends. The DNA for the CDR3 is TGTGCCAGTACCACAACCCGGGATGGCTACACCTTC. It is translated as CASTTTRDGYTF.

About this clone: The junction does not match germline at one end; this may be a read error. The chain couples TRBV16 to TRBJ2-7; 8 bases align to TRBD1. The CDR3 is made up of 15 amino acids. CDR1 KGHSY and CDR2 FQNENV come from the germline V gene. CDR3 amino acids: CASSQSSDRDEWQYF. The CDR3, as DNA: TGTGCCAGCAGCCAGTCTTCGGACAGGGACGAATGGCAGTACTTT.

The V and J genes are TRBV6-5 and TRBJ2-1; perhaps TRBD1 as D (6 bases). The length of the CDR3 is 14 residues. V was clipped by 6 bases and J by 8 bases, with 17 bases between them. Germline CDR1 is MNHEY and CDR2 is SVGAGI. The CDR3 loop is CASRGPQGYDEQFF. The CDR3, as DNA: TGTGCCAGCAGGGGGCCCCAGGGGTACGATGAGCAGTTCTTC.

The genes are TRBV4-1 and TRBJ1-6; 11 bases align to TRBD1. Germline V lookup: CDR1 MGHRA, CDR2 YSYEKL. CDR3 length equals 15 residues. Germline trimming cut 2 bases from V and 9 bases from J; bases unmatched to any gene: 3. CDR3 in DNA: TGCGCCAGCAGCCAACCGGGACAGGGGGGTTCACCCCTCCACTTT. Amino acids: CASSQPGQGGSPLHF.

Only one count was recorded for this clone. The genes are TRBV4-3 and TRBJ1-3; 8 nucleotides align to TRBD1. Germline loops: CDR1 LGHNA, CDR2 YSLEER. V lost 4 bases and J lost 6; bases outside the gene matches: 11. This CDR3 contains 16 residues. The CDR3, as DNA: TGCGCCAGCAGCCCTAACCTGCAGGGGGCTGAAAACACCATATATTTT. It specifies CASSPNLQGAENTIYF.

The chain uses TRBV5-1 and TRBJ2-3; weak D call: TRBD1 (6 bases). The germline gives CDR1 SGHRS, CDR2 YFSETQ. This CDR3 has 15 amino acids. V dropped 4 bases and J dropped 0 bases, with 12 bases sitting between them. The CDR3 protein is CASSRAGASTDTQYF. The CDR3, as DNA: TGCGCCAGCAGCCGGGCAGGGGCCAGCACAGATACGCAGTATTTT.

The chain is built from TRBV30 and TRBJ1-2; 7 nucleotides align to TRBD1. This CDR3 comprises 13 residues. The V segment lost 8 bases and the J segment 4 bases; nucleotides outside the gene matches: 10. The germline CDR1 and CDR2 sequences are GTSNPN and SVGIG (reference sequence). The CDR3 DNA is TGTGCCGCCGAATTAAGACAGGGCTATGGCTACACCTTC. Amino acids: CAAELRQGYGYTF.

V gene TRBV4-3 combines with J gene TRBJ1-2; D perhaps matches TRBD1 (5 bases). The V gene's germline CDR1 is LGHNA and CDR2 YSLEER. The CDR3 totals 18 residues. V dropped 3 bases and J dropped 4 bases, with 24 bases sitting between them. The CDR3 region has the DNA TGCGCCAGCAGCCAGGGGTATGCGGGGCAGGCCCTTAGCTATGGCTACACCTTC. Residues: CASSQGYAGQALSYGYTF.

In regard to this clone: One end of the junction varies from germline; a read error may be responsible. This sample also contains other DNA sequences that code for the same CDR3. The V call is TRBV5-1, the J call TRBJ2-6; a weak D match, TRBD2 (6 bases). Germline lookup yields CDR1 SGHRS and CDR2 YFSETQ. The CDR3 sequence is 16 residues long. CDR3 DNA: TGCGCCAGCAGCTTGGGGGACTTCTCTGGGGCCAACGTCCTAACTTTC. Its translation is CASSLGDFSGANVLTF.

Concerning this clone itself: The junction and the germline gene differ at one end; a read error may be behind it. V and J are TRBV7-8 and TRBJ1-6, with 9 positions matching TRBD1. The CDR3 extends over 17 amino acids. The germline V gene encodes CDR1 SGHVS and CDR2 FQNEAQ. This CDR3 reads CASSLGTRTGVNSPPHF. The CDR3 region has the DNA TGTGCCAGCAGCTTAGGAACTAGGACAGGGGTTAATTCACCCCCCCACTTT.

This chain connects TRBV27 to TRBJ2-1; 7 bases are a match to TRBD1. Germline V lookup: CDR1 MNHEY, CDR2 SMNVEV (reference sequence). V shed 2 bases, J shed 9 bases, and the junction held 7 bases outside the gene matches. The CDR3 extends over 14 amino acids. CDR3 coding DNA: TGTGCCAGCAGTTTAAGAGAGGGGGCGTTTGAGCAGTTCTTC. This gives the protein CASSLREGAFEQFF.

This chain joins TRBV9 and TRBJ1-4; 7 positions agree with TRBD1. Trimming at V came to 4 bases and at J to 7 bases, leaving 13 bases not matched to a gene. The CDR3 sequence is 16 residues long. Germline V CDR1 and CDR2: SGDLS, YYNGEE. CDR3 nucleotides: TGTGCCAGCAGCAGCCGGGGCAGGGGGAAAGGTGAAAAACTGTTTTTT. As protein: CASSSRGRGKGEKLFF.

The table lists this clone with a count of one. This chain links TRBV7-9 with TRBJ1-1, with D maybe TRBD1 (6 bases). This CDR3 spans 15 amino acids. Between the trimmed V and J ends, which lost 7 bases and 0 bases, there was a span of 15 bases. Germline loops: CDR1 SEHNR, CDR2 FQNEAQ (reference sequence). CDR3: CASTREGGLNTEAFF. As DNA, the CDR3 is TGTGCCAGCACCCGAGAAGGGGGATTGAACACTGAAGCTTTCTTT.

The chain has TRBV7-3 and TRBJ1-1; D not certain. CDR3 length: 14 amino acids. Per germline, CDR1 SGHTA and CDR2 FQGTGA. The ends were cut back, 2 bases at V and 1 base at J, with 8 bases in the middle. The CDR3: CASSLGLGNTEAFF. CDR3 DNA: TGTGCCAGCAGCTTAGGTCTCGGGAACACTGAAGCTTTCTTT.

The CDR3 DNA follows: TGTGCCAGCAGCTTAGCCCCAGGGATTCGGCCCCAGCATTTT. Amino acids: CASSLAPGIRPQHF. The V and J genes are TRBV11-2 and TRBJ1-5; the D gene is possibly TRBD1 (5 bases). The CDR3 has 14 amino acids. V lost 1 base and J 9 bases, leaving 13 bases between the germline ends. From germline, CDR1 is SGHAT and CDR2 FQNNGV.

The J gene is TRBJ1-2, the V gene TRBV4-1; D gene unclear. This CDR3 is 18 amino acids long. Germline loops: CDR1 MGHRA, CDR2 YSYEKL. Trimming left V 0 bases short and J 1 base short, with 18 bases between. As DNA, the CDR3 is TGCGCCAGCAGCCAAGAAGCGGCAGCCTATCGCCTTAACTATGGCTACACCTTC. It encodes CASSQEAAAYRLNYGYTF.

This chain connects TRBV19 to TRBJ2-2; D not certain. The CDR3 sequence is 14 residues long. CDR1 and CDR2 (germline): LNHDA, SQIVND (reference sequence). V lost 7 bases and J lost 1, with 10 bases in between. CDR3 nucleotides: TGTGCCAGTACCTGGGCCCGGAACACCGGGGAGCTGTTTTTT. As protein: CASTWARNTGELFF.

The V and J genes are TRBV6-5 and TRBJ1-2, with TRBD1 identical over 9 bases. This CDR3 region has 15 residues. Trimming at V came to 6 bases and at J to 5 bases, leaving 10 bases not matched to a gene. CDR1 is MNHEY, CDR2 SVGAGI, per germline. The CDR3 protein is CASRAGQGTWYGYTF. The CDR3 coding sequence is TGTGCCAGCAGGGCGGGACAGGGTACGTGGTATGGCTACACCTTC.

The chain joins TRBV7-9 to TRBJ2-7; D is possibly TRBD2 (5 bases). The germline V gene encodes CDR1 SEHNR and CDR2 FQNEAQ (reference sequence). Trimming took 5 bases from V and 6 from J, leaving 20 bases between them. This CDR3 is built from 15 residues. In DNA, the CDR3 is TGTGCCAGCAGCCCCTTCGGGGAATCCCCTTCCGAGCAGTACTTC. It yields the protein CASSPFGESPSEQYF.

The V and J genes are TRBV9 and TRBJ2-7; a weak D match, TRBD2 (6 bases). V was trimmed by 0 bases and J by 7 bases, leaving 14 bases between them. The CDR3 has 14 amino acids. In germline, CDR1 is SGDLS, CDR2 YYNGEE. CDR3 loop: CASSVAGLPGEQYF. The DNA of the CDR3 is TGTGCCAGCAGCGTAGCGGGACTTCCTGGGGAGCAGTACTTC.

CDR3 in DNA: TGCGCCAGCAGTCCTGACAGGGGGCAAGGCACAGATACGCAGTATTTT. Amino acids: CASSPDRGQGTDTQYF. V usage is TRBV5-1 and J usage is TRBJ2-3, with 10 bases fitting TRBD1. J was trimmed by 1 base and V by 5 bases; bases with no gene match: 7. The length of the CDR3 is 16 residues. CDR1 is SGHRS, CDR2 YFSETQ, per germline. The variable domain in full, with the rest retrieved from reference TRBV5-1 and TRBJ2-3, is KAGVTQTPRYLIKTRGQQVTLSCSPISGHRSVSWYQQTPGQGLQFLFEYFSETQRNKGNFPGRFSGRQFSNSRSEMNVSTLELGDSALYLCASSPDRGQGTDTQYFGPGTRLTVL.

The rearrangement uses TRBV29-1 and TRBJ1-1, with 7 bases aligning to TRBD1. V lost 2 bases, J lost 5 bases, and 2 bases stayed unmatched. The CDR3 spans 12 residues. Germline loops: CDR1 SQVTM, CDR2 ANQGSEA. The CDR3 protein is CSVEHRGTEAFF. For the CDR3, the DNA is TGCAGCGTTGAACACAGGGGTACTGAAGCTTTCTTT.

The V call is TRBV7-9, the J call TRBJ1-3; D is possibly TRBD1 (6 bases). This CDR3 has 15 residues. With 5 bases removed from V and 0 bases from J, the gap between germline ends came to 11 bases. The germline V gene has CDR1 SEHNR and CDR2 FQNEAQ (reference sequence). The CDR3 coding sequence is TGTGCCAGCAGCGGAGGACAGCTCTCTGGAAACACCATATATTTT. As protein: CASSGGQLSGNTIYF.

This chain links TRBV4-2 with TRBJ1-2; D gene uncertain. CDR1 is LGHNA, CDR2 YNFKEQ, per germline. This CDR3 spans 15 amino acids. Deletions cut 8 bases from V and 6 bases from J, with 22 bases between. This CDR3 reads CASGRQAGESDGYTF. The CDR3 DNA is TGTGCCAGCGGACGTCAGGCGGGAGAGAGTGATGGCTACACCTTC.

J is TRBJ2-5 and V is TRBV5-1, with D perhaps matching TRBD1 (5 bases). Per the germline V gene, CDR1 is SGHRS and CDR2 is YFSETQ. Trimming stripped 2 bases from V and 1 base from J, with 9 bases between. CDR3 length equals 14 residues. CDR3 amino acids: CASSFGTGQETQYF. In DNA form, the CDR3 reads TGCGCCAGCAGCTTTGGAACAGGCCAAGAGACCCAGTACTTC. Complete variable domain (other parts from reference TRBV5-1 and TRBJ2-5): KAGVTQTPRYLIKTRGQQVTLSCSPISGHRSVSWYQQTPGQGLQFLFEYFSETQRNKGNFPGRFSGRQFSNSRSEMNVSTLELGDSALYLCASSFGTGQETQYFGPGTRLLVL.

This chain uses TRBV18 with TRBJ1-1, with 8 bases fitting TRBD1. The CDR3 is 16 amino acids. Trimming at V came to 5 bases and at J to 0 bases, leaving 8 bases not matched to a gene. CDR1 and CDR2 (germline): KGHSH, LQKENI. The CDR3 coding sequence is TGTGCCAGCTCATTCGGACAGGGAGGACTGAACACTGAAGCTTTCTTT. Its protein product is CASSFGQGGLNTEAFF.

The chain employs TRBV27 and TRBJ1-5, with 8 bases lining up with TRBD1. The CDR3 sequence is 14 residues long. The V and J ends lost 3 bases and 7 bases, in that order; junction bases with no gene match: 5. CDR1 is MNHEY, CDR2 SMNVEV, per germline (reference sequence). The CDR3 DNA reads as TGTGCCAGCAGTTTTACAGGGGGAAAACAGCCCCAGCATTTT. Amino acid sequence: CASSFTGGKQPQHF.

Comment on this clone: This specimen includes other DNA sequences encoding the same CDR3. The chain employs TRBV9 and TRBJ2-2; a weak D match, TRBD1 (6 bases). Germline CDR1 reads SGDLS; CDR2 reads YYNGEE. CDR3 length equals 15 residues. Trimming stripped 0 bases from V and 2 bases from J, with 8 bases between. CDR3 coding DNA: TGTGCCAGCAGCGTAGACGGGACAAACACCGGGGAGCTGTTTTTT. Protein: CASSVDGTNTGELFF.

The chain couples TRBV27 to TRBJ1-5; possibly TRBD1 for D (5 bases). Germline assignment: CDR1 MNHEY and CDR2 SMNVEV (reference sequence). The CDR3 is made up of 19 amino acids. The V end was cut by 5 bases, the J end by 2 bases, with 25 bases between. DNA of the CDR3: TGTGCCAGCAGTCCGGGACCCTGGGGAGGGCGGTATGGCAATCAGCCCCAGCATTTT. This sequence encodes CASSPGPWGGRYGNQPQHF.

Only a few counts were recorded for this clone. The chain joins TRBV19 to TRBJ1-2; 8 bases agree with TRBD1. The CDR3 has 13 amino acids. Germline trimming cut 0 bases from V and 6 bases from J; bases unmatched to any gene: 0. Germline assignment: CDR1 LNHDA and CDR2 SQIVND (reference sequence). The CDR3 bases are TGTGCCAGTAGTATAGACAGGGGGCATGGCTACACCTTC. Translation: CASSIDRGHGYTF.